This TCR beta chain was captured in a study of shared clonotypes between healthy human individuals. To note about this clone: The antigen remains undetermined. Distinct nucleotide sequences in the sample also encode this CDR3.

Clones were sequenced by immunoSEQ multiplex PCR, and TCRdb holds only the in-frame ones, with some missing. This repertoire shows fewer than 2.5 million clones, over 85% found once; its top ten account for about 0.39%. General study results and limits: Naive CD4 clonotypes overlapped across a few donors at around 4.8%.

This CDR3 region has 14 residues. The junction had 4 bases not matched to a gene; V was cut back by 5 bases and J by 0 bases. CDR1 MNHNY and CDR2 SVGAGI come from the germline V gene (reference sequence). Healthy HIV-negative adults with no recent acute infections or vaccinations were recruited as donors. The V call is TRBV6-6, the J call TRBJ2-7; 7 bases map to TRBD2. What was sequenced was naive CD4+ T cells from PBMCs. This sample's subset: CD45RA+ positively selected. The receptor's source is a man aged 18 to 30 in good health. Some clones in this sample may be carry-over from other donors' samples. CDR3 region: CASSTGGSSYEQYF. The CDR3 DNA follows: TGTGCCAGCAGTACCGGGGGGAGCTCCTACGAGCAGTACTTC.